The 7 T cell receptor beta chains in this list originate from one sample, sequenced in a study of cytomegalovirus exposure and HLA in healthy donors. With 60 Vbeta and 13 Jbeta primers, the PCR was carried out. TCRdb keeps only in-frame clones here, not all; method: immunoSEQ multiplex PCR. This sample carries 160,000 or so clones, roughly 80% of them seen once, and the ten largest clones take more than 1.2%. The sequencing input was PBMCs. These receptors all stem from a male donor in good health and CMV-seronegative.

CDR3 amino acids: CASSQSGTGAYNEQFF. The CDR3, as DNA: TGTGCCAGCAGCCAATCCGGGACAGGGGCCTACAATGAGCAGTTCTTC. The J gene is TRBJ2-1, the V gene TRBV14; 10 bases fit TRBD1. CDR3 length: 16 amino acids. J lost 2 bases, V lost 2 bases, and 3 bases had no gene match. In germline, CDR1 is SGHDN, CDR2 FVKESK.

In DNA, the CDR3 is TGTGCCATCAGTGAGTTTGACAGTGAAGCTTTCTTT. Its protein is CAISEFDSEAFF. The chain employs TRBV10-3 and TRBJ1-1, with TRBD1 as a possible D gene (5 bases). V dropped 1 base and J dropped 7 bases, with 7 bases sitting between them. The CDR3 totals 12 residues. Germline values: CDR1 ENHRY, CDR2 SYGVKD.

The genes are TRBV28 and TRBJ1-1; maybe TRBD1 (5 bases). CDR1 MDHEN and CDR2 SYDVKM come from the germline V gene. There are 13 residues in the CDR3. V lost 6 bases and J lost 1, with 9 bases in between. CDR3 DNA sequence: TGTGCCAGCAGCCCTGGACAGAACACTGAAGCTTTCTTT. Translation gives CASSPGQNTEAFF.

This clone was picked up one time. This rearrangement joins TRBV4-1 to TRBJ2-2, with D perhaps matching TRBD2 (5 bases). Trimming removed 5 bases from V and 6 bases from J, with 10 bases in between. Germline CDR1 is MGHRA and CDR2 is YSYEKL. This CDR3 comprises 13 residues. The CDR3 region is CASSTVRAGELFF. For the CDR3, the DNA is TGCGCCAGCAGCACGGTGAGGGCCGGGGAGCTGTTTTTT.

This clone was seen a few times. The rearrangement uses TRBV18 and TRBJ2-3; TRBD1 agrees at 11 bases. The CDR3 spans 14 residues. With V trimmed by 3 bases and J by 4 bases, 0 bases remained unmatched. CDR1 is KGHSH and CDR2 is LQKENI in the germline V gene. The CDR3 loop is CASSPGQGADTQYF. The CDR3 DNA is TGTGCCAGCTCACCGGGACAGGGGGCAGATACGCAGTATTTT.

The chain uses TRBV19 and TRBJ2-7; 9 bases line up with TRBD1. The CDR3 consists of 16 residues. Germline V gene lookup returns CDR1 LNHDA and CDR2 SQIVND (reference sequence). V lost 4 bases, J lost 6 bases, and 13 bases stayed unmatched. The CDR3 nucleotides are TGTGCCAGTAGTAGAACTCCGGGACAGGGAGTGCCCGAGCAGTACTTC. This translates into CASSRTPGQGVPEQYF.

Written as DNA, the CDR3 is TGTGCCACCTCAGGGGCGATTGGAAACACCATATATTTT. Its protein is CATSGAIGNTIYF. The V call is TRBV6-5, the J call TRBJ1-3; a weak D match, TRBD1 (6 bases). V was trimmed by 10 bases and J by 3 bases, leaving 13 bases between them. This CDR3 is built from 13 residues. Germline lookup yields CDR1 MNHEY and CDR2 SVGAGI.